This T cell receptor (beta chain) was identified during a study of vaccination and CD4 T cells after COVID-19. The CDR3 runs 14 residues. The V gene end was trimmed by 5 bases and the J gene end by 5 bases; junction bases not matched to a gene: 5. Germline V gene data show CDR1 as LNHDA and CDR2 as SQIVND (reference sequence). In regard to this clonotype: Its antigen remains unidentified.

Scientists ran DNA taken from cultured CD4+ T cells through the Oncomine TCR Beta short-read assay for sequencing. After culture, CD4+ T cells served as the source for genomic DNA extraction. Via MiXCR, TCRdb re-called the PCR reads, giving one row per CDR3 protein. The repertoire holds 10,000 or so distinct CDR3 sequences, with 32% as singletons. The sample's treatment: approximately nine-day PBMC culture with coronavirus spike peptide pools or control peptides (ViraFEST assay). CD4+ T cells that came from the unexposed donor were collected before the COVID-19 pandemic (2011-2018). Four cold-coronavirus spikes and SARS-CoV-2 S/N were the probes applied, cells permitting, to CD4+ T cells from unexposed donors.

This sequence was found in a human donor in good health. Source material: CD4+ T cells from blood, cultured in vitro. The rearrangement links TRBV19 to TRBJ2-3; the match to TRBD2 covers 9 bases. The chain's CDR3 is CASSHSGSLDTQYF. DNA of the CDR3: TGTGCCAGTAGTCATAGCGGGAGTTTAGATACGCAGTATTTT. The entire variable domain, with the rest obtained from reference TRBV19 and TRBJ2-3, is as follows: DGGITQSPKYLFRKEGQNVTLSCEQNLNHDAMYWYRQDPGQGLRLIYYSQIVNDFQKGDIAEGYSVSREKKESFPLTVTSAQKNPTAFYLCASSHSGSLDTQYFGPGTRLTVL.